Listed below are T cell receptor beta chains from one sample, sequenced in a study of blood T cell repertoires in COVID-19. Profiled with immunoSEQ multiplex PCR; TCRdb holds only in-frame clones, not every one. The sample records under 350,000 clones, 90% being singletons. The sample comprised peripheral blood. The receptors shown here come from a woman aged 25 to 39 with COVID-19, enrolled during active disease. The CDR3 runs from the conserved cysteine through the conserved F or W. Each record gives: CDR3 protein, CDR3 DNA, V gene, J gene, clone size, D gene. The D gene is left open where the match is weak. Size tells how often a clone was seen (once, few, many) or the class of an expanded clone, and some rows leave it out.

CAWSTGQPNQPQHF	TGTGCCTGGAGTACTGGACAGCCCAATCAGCCCCAGCATTTT	TRBV30	TRBJ1-5	.	.
CASLRELGNTQYF	TGTGCCAGCCTGAGGGAGCTGGGAAATACGCAGTATTTT	TRBV2	TRBJ2-3	once	.
CASSNRDRDHNEQFF	TGTGCCAGCAGCAACCGGGACAGGGATCACAATGAGCAGTTCTTC	TRBV21-1	TRBJ2-1	.	.
CASMGTGYGQPQHF	TGTGCCAGCATGGGGACAGGGTATGGGCAGCCCCAGCATTTT	TRBV27	TRBJ1-5	.	TRBD1
CATRDFSYEQYF	TGTGCCACCCGGGACTTCTCCTACGAGCAGTACTTC	TRBV10-3	TRBJ2-7	.	.
CASSPWGGVDYGYTF	TGTGCCAGCAGCCCCTGGGGCGGGGTGGACTATGGCTACACCTTC	TRBV7-2	TRBJ1-2	.	.
CASSPRAGTGRINEKLFF	TGTGCCAGTAGTCCCCGAGCCGGGACAGGACGGATAAATGAAAAACTGTTTTTT	TRBV19	TRBJ1-4	.	TRBD1
CASSLEAGGQTGELFF	TGTGCCAGCAGCTTAGAAGCGGGAGGTCAAACCGGGGAGCTGTTTTTT	TRBV7-6	TRBJ2-2	once	TRBD2
CASSKSPMSEQYF	TGTGCCAGCAGCAAATCCCCCATGTCCGAGCAGTACTTC	TRBV21-1	TRBJ2-7	.	.
CASSLRGRTDTQYF	TGTGCCAGCAGCTTAAGGGGGCGCACAGATACGCAGTATTTT	TRBV11-2	TRBJ2-3	.	TRBD1
CATSRDAGGEKLFF	TGTGCCACCAGCAGAGACGCGGGCGGGGAAAAACTGTTTTTT	TRBV15	TRBJ1-4	.	.
CASSSVWEGVTEAFF	TGCGCCAGCAGCTCCGTTTGGGAGGGGGTCACTGAAGCTTTCTTT	TRBV5-1	TRBJ1-1	.	.
CASSVGDSSSYNEQFF	TGTGCCAGCAGCGTAGGGGACTCTAGCTCCTACAATGAGCAGTTCTTC	TRBV9	TRBJ2-1	.	.
CASSYVRGPNQPQHF	TGTGCCAGCAGTTACGTCAGGGGCCCGAATCAGCCCCAGCATTTT	TRBV6-5	TRBJ1-5	once	.
CASRKQGGGSNQPQHF	TGTGCCAGTAGAAAACAGGGTGGGGGTAGCAATCAGCCCCAGCATTTT	TRBV19	TRBJ1-5	.	.
CASLIEGGNYGYTF	TGTGCCAGCCTTATCGAGGGGGGGAACTATGGCTACACCTTC	TRBV2	TRBJ1-2	.	.
CASSPADSETQYF	TGTGCCAGCAGCCCGGCGGATTCGGAAACGCAGTATTTT	TRBV5-4	TRBJ2-3	few	.
CASSSPPTGGSYEQYF	TGCGCCAGCAGCAGCCCCCCGACAGGGGGCTCCTACGAGCAGTACTTC	TRBV10-2	TRBJ2-7	.	TRBD1
CASSLAEAWGGYTF	TGCGCCAGCAGCTTGGCCGAAGCATGGGGCGGCTACACCTTC	TRBV5-1	TRBJ1-2	.	.
CASSLHGGAQYF	TGTGCCAGCAGCTTACATGGAGGGGCCCAGTACTTC	TRBV5-6	TRBJ2-5	.	.
CASSEGNQPQHF	TGTGCCAGCAGTGAGGGCAATCAGCCCCAGCATTTT	TRBV28	TRBJ1-5	once	.
CASSVGTGDYEQYF	TGTGCCAGCAGCGTGGGGACAGGGGACTACGAGCAGTACTTC	TRBV9	TRBJ2-7	.	TRBD1
CASSLSADVYEQYF	TGTGCCAGCAGCTTAAGCGCGGATGTCTACGAGCAGTACTTC	TRBV7-9	TRBJ2-7	once	.
CASSKFGFTGVMGTEAFF	TGTGCCAGCAGCAAATTCGGGTTTACAGGGGTGATGGGCACTGAAGCTTTCTTT	TRBV21-1	TRBJ1-1	.	.
CASSRQGMETQYF	TGTGCCAGCAGTCGACAGGGGATGGAGACCCAGTACTTC	TRBV28	TRBJ2-5	.	TRBD1
CAISLDFSYEQYF	TGTGCCATCAGTCTGGACTTCTCCTACGAGCAGTACTTC	TRBV10-3	TRBJ2-7	.	.
CASSGRNYEQYF	TGTGCCAGTAGCGGCAGGAACTACGAGCAGTACTTC	TRBV19	TRBJ2-7	.	.
CASSRQGKALHF	TGTGCCAGCAGTCGACAGGGAAAGGCCCTCCACTTT	TRBV7-9	TRBJ1-6	.	TRBD1
CASSSRTGRDEQYF	TGTGCCAGCAGCTCTCGGACAGGGAGAGACGAGCAGTACTTC	TRBV7-2	TRBJ2-7	.	TRBD1
CASSVGYYEQYF	TGTGCCAGCAGTGTCGGGTACTACGAGCAGTACTTC	TRBV2	TRBJ2-7	.	.
CASSSGLAAGGINEQFF	TGTGCCAGCAGCTCTGGACTAGCGGCGGGAGGCATAAATGAGCAGTTCTTC	TRBV5-4	TRBJ2-1	.	TRBD2
CASSQPGADTQYF	TGTGCCAGCAGCCAACCGGGAGCAGATACGCAGTATTTT	TRBV14	TRBJ2-3	.	.
CASTPSLYGYTF	TGTGCCAGCACCCCTTCCCTCTATGGCTACACCTTC	TRBV28	TRBJ1-2	.	.
CASSFDVLRGEAFF	TGTGCCAGCAGCTTTGACGTACTCAGGGGTGAAGCTTTCTTT	TRBV6-5	TRBJ1-1	.	.
CASSEVAVSSYEQYF	TGTGCCAGCAGTGAAGTAGCGGTAAGCTCCTACGAGCAGTACTTC	TRBV2	TRBJ2-7	.	.
CASSPEFHTDTQYF	TGTGCCAGCAGCCCAGAATTCCATACAGATACGCAGTATTTT	TRBV7-8	TRBJ2-3	.	.
CASSYSEDRGRGTEAFF	TGTGCCAGCAGTTACTCCGAAGACAGGGGGCGCGGCACTGAAGCTTTCTTT	TRBV6-2/TRBV6-3	TRBJ1-1	.	TRBD1
CASSPQGASDTQYF	TGTGCCAGCAGCCCACAGGGGGCATCAGATACGCAGTATTTT	TRBV3-1/TRBV3-2	TRBJ2-3	once	TRBD1
CASSLAASGQETQYF	TGTGCCAGCAGCTTAGCCGCTAGCGGCCAAGAGACCCAGTACTTC	TRBV7-2	TRBJ2-5	.	TRBD2
CASSSPTGILYEQYF	TGTGCCAGCAGCTCCCCGACAGGGATCCTTTACGAGCAGTACTTC	TRBV7-9	TRBJ2-7	.	TRBD1
CASSWTGDYGYTF	TGCGCCAGCAGCTGGACAGGGGACTATGGCTACACCTTC	TRBV5-1	TRBJ1-2	.	TRBD1
CATRPQLDYNSPLHF	TGCGCCACCAGGCCGCAGCTAGACTATAATTCACCCCTCCACTTT	TRBV5-1	TRBJ1-6	.	.
CATNADISSGNTIYF	TGTGCCACTAACGCCGACATATCCTCTGGAAACACCATATATTTT	TRBV28	TRBJ1-3	few	.
CASGTVGGRSYEQYF	TGTGCCAGCGGAACAGTAGGGGGCAGGTCCTACGAGCAGTACTTC	TRBV2	TRBJ2-7	.	TRBD1
CASSPGLAGPTDTQYF	TGTGCCAGCAGCCCGGGACTAGCGGGGCCCACAGATACGCAGTATTTT	TRBV7-2	TRBJ2-3	.	TRBD2
CASSTGTGLRSNQPQHF	TGTGCCAGCAGTACCGGGACAGGTTTGCGGAGCAATCAGCCCCAGCATTTT	TRBV28	TRBJ1-5	few	TRBD1
CASSLSRGAAGPQHF	TGTGCCAGCAGTTTATCCCGCGGGGCGGCGGGGCCCCAGCATTTT	TRBV28	TRBJ1-5	.	.
CASSLGQGVNQPQHF	TGTGCCAGCAGTCTGGGACAGGGGGTCAATCAGCCCCAGCATTTT	TRBV28	TRBJ1-5	.	TRBD1
CAPQLGQGAHEQYF	TGTGCCCCACAACTGGGACAGGGGGCCCACGAGCAGTACTTC	TRBV5-3	TRBJ2-7	.	TRBD1
CASSILADFTDTQYF	TGTGCCAGTAGTATACTAGCGGACTTCACAGATACGCAGTATTTT	TRBV19	TRBJ2-3	.	TRBD2
CASSLPGTGWNGYTF	TGTGCCAGCAGCTTACCCGGGACAGGGTGGAATGGCTACACCTTC	TRBV11-2	TRBJ1-2	.	TRBD1
CASSLYLGQGPHEQYF	TGTGCCAGCAGTTTATATCTGGGGCAGGGCCCCCACGAGCAGTACTTC	TRBV27	TRBJ2-7	.	.
CASSLIPGDTIYF	TGTGCCAGCAGCCTAATCCCAGGGGACACCATATATTTT	TRBV14	TRBJ1-3	.	.
CASSLAGQATLYGYTF	TGTGCCAGCAGTTTGGCGGGACAGGCTACTCTATATGGCTACACCTTC	TRBV28	TRBJ1-2	once	TRBD1
CASSGGTGAYEQYF	TGTGCCAGCAGCGGGGGGACAGGGGCCTACGAGCAGTACTTC	TRBV19	TRBJ2-7	.	.
CASSFASALEQYF	TGCGCCAGCAGCTTCGCTAGCGCCCTCGAGCAGTACTTC	TRBV5-1	TRBJ2-7	.	.
CASSFRGSGNTIYF	TGTGCCAGCAGTTTCAGGGGCTCTGGAAACACCATATATTTT	TRBV28	TRBJ1-3	.	.
CASSLYQGAGEQYF	TGTGCCAGCAGCTTGTACCAGGGGGCGGGTGAGCAGTACTTC	TRBV5-6	TRBJ2-7	.	TRBD1